This T cell receptor (beta chain) appears in the sequencing data of a study of T cells in localized non-small cell lung cancer. Using immunoSEQ multiplex PCR, the repertoire was profiled, and TCRdb retains in-frame clones only, with some absent. The data contain 90,000 or so clones, about 91% of them seen just once; the ten biggest clones take up more than 14%. The CDR3 runs to 15 residues. The V end was cut by 2 bases, the J end by 4 bases, with 11 bases between. Germline CDR1 MDHEN, CDR2 SYDVKM. Regarding this clone: Antigen specificity is unknown.

Study-wide results and caveats: Uninvolved adjacent lung had more T cell clonality than any other tissue, topping tumor. In the blood, greater T cell density corresponded to longer overall survival.

This chain uses TRBV28 with TRBJ1-4; D remains ambiguous. The starting material was peripheral blood, obtained before any cancer treatment. The TCR was taken from a man aged 40-75 years with stage I squamous cell lung carcinoma. In nucleotides, the CDR3 is TGTGCCAGCAGTTTACCAAGACGCTATAATGAAAAACTGTTTTTT. Translated, it gives CASSLPRRYNEKLFF.